These T cell receptor beta chains were read from a single sample in a study of shared clonotypes between healthy human individuals. The assay was immunoSEQ multiplex PCR, and TCRdb's table has in-frame clones only and misses some. Counted here are about 2.3 million clones, about nine tenths occurring once; the ten biggest clones make up approximately 0.4%. Sequencing was carried out using naive CD4+ T cells from PBMCs. The receptors here all came from a man aged 18 to 29 in good health. Some clones in this sample may be carry-over from other donors' samples. CDR3s include the opening cysteine and the closing phenylalanine or tryptophan. The order of the fields is CDR3 length, V gene, D gene, J gene, clone size, CDR3 DNA, CDR3 protein. A D gene is named only where the DNA matches it firmly. Clone size is given for some rows only: seen once, a few or many times, or a class if the clone is expanded.

CDR3 length: 14; V gene: TRBV5-1; D gene: TRBD2; J gene: TRBJ2-1; clone size: .; CDR3 DNA: TGCGCCACCAGAGCGGGAGAAAGCTACAATGAGCAGTTCTTC; CDR3 protein: CATRAGESYNEQFF
CDR3 length: 15; V gene: TRBV7-2; D gene: .; J gene: TRBJ1-2; clone size: once; CDR3 DNA: TGTGCCAGCAGCTTAGAACAGGGAGGTAACTATGGCTACACCTTC; CDR3 protein: CASSLEQGGNYGYTF
CDR3 length: 14; V gene: TRBV19; D gene: .; J gene: TRBJ1-3; clone size: .; CDR3 DNA: TGTGCCAGTAACGGCAGAAGCTCTGGAAACACCATATATTTT; CDR3 protein: CASNGRSSGNTIYF
CDR3 length: 15; V gene: TRBV28; D gene: .; J gene: TRBJ1-5; clone size: once; CDR3 DNA: TGTGCCAGCACCTCCCAGGGACGGGACAATCAGCCCCAGCATTTT; CDR3 protein: CASTSQGRDNQPQHF
CDR3 length: 15; V gene: TRBV19; D gene: .; J gene: TRBJ1-3; clone size: .; CDR3 DNA: TGTGCCAGTAGTAAAGGGCTCACCTCTGGAAACACCATATATTTT; CDR3 protein: CASSKGLTSGNTIYF
CDR3 length: 17; V gene: TRBV19; D gene: TRBD1; J gene: TRBJ1-5; clone size: .; CDR3 DNA: TGTGCCAGTAGTATACTCGGGACAGGGGATTCCAATCAGCCCCAGCATTTT; CDR3 protein: CASSILGTGDSNQPQHF
CDR3 length: 14; V gene: TRBV7-9; D gene: TRBD1; J gene: TRBJ2-7; clone size: once; CDR3 DNA: TGTGCCAGCAGCTCCGACAGGGATTCCTACGAGCAGTACTTC; CDR3 protein: CASSSDRDSYEQYF
CDR3 length: 13; V gene: TRBV18; D gene: .; J gene: TRBJ2-3; clone size: few; CDR3 DNA: TGTGCCAGCTCACCAGGGAGCACAGATACGCAGTATTTT; CDR3 protein: CASSPGSTDTQYF
CDR3 length: 16; V gene: TRBV10-3; D gene: TRBD1; J gene: TRBJ1-2; clone size: .; CDR3 DNA: TGTGCCATCAGTGATGATACAGGGGGCGCTGGGTATGGCTACACCTTC; CDR3 protein: CAISDDTGGAGYGYTF
CDR3 length: 13; V gene: TRBV25-1; D gene: .; J gene: TRBJ2-7; clone size: .; CDR3 DNA: TGTGCCAGCAGTTCAAACCCCGCCTACGAGCAGTACTTC; CDR3 protein: CASSSNPAYEQYF
CDR3 length: 17; V gene: TRBV9; D gene: TRBD2; J gene: TRBJ2-1; clone size: .; CDR3 DNA: TGTGCCAGCAGCGTCTCCAGCGGGGTGGCTCCTCCAAATGAGCAGTTCTTC; CDR3 protein: CASSVSSGVAPPNEQFF
CDR3 length: 14; V gene: TRBV9; D gene: TRBD1; J gene: TRBJ1-1; clone size: .; CDR3 DNA: TGTGCCAGCAGCGTGGCGACAGGGAGCACTGAAGCTTTCTTT; CDR3 protein: CASSVATGSTEAFF
CDR3 length: 15; V gene: TRBV5-1; D gene: .; J gene: TRBJ2-1; clone size: .; CDR3 DNA: TGCGCCAGCAGCTTGGAGGGAGACGGTTACAATGAGCAGTTCTTC; CDR3 protein: CASSLEGDGYNEQFF
CDR3 length: 15; V gene: TRBV5-4; D gene: .; J gene: TRBJ1-4; clone size: .; CDR3 DNA: TGTGCCAGCAGCCCGATCCGGTCCGGAAATGAAAAACTGTTTTTT; CDR3 protein: CASSPIRSGNEKLFF
CDR3 length: 13; V gene: TRBV30; D gene: .; J gene: TRBJ1-1; clone size: .; CDR3 DNA: TGTGCCTGGAGTGTAGGAGGGCTCACTGAAGCTTTCTTT; CDR3 protein: CAWSVGGLTEAFF
CDR3 length: 18; V gene: TRBV7-2; D gene: .; J gene: TRBJ1-1; clone size: .; CDR3 DNA: TGTGCCAGCAGCTTATCATGGGTACGGGAAGGCCGGGACACTGAAGCTTTCTTT; CDR3 protein: CASSLSWVREGRDTEAFF